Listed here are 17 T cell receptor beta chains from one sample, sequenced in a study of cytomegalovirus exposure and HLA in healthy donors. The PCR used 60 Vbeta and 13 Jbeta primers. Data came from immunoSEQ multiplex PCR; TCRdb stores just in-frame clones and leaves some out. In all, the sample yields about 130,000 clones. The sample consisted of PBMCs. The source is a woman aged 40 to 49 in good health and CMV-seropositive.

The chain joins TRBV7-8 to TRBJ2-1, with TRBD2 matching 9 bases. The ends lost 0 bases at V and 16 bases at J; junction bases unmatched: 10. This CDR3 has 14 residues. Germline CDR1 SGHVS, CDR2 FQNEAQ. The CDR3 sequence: CASSLAGTSHTGFF. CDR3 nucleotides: TGTGCCAGCAGCTTAGCTGGGACTAGCCACACGGGTTTCTTC.

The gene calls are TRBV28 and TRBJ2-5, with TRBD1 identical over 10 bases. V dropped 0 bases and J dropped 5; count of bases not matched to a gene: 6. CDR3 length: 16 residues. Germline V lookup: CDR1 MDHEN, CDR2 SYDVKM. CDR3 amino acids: CASSLWGQGREETQYF. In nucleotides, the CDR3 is TGTGCCAGCAGTTTATGGGGACAGGGGCGAGAGGAGACCCAGTACTTC.

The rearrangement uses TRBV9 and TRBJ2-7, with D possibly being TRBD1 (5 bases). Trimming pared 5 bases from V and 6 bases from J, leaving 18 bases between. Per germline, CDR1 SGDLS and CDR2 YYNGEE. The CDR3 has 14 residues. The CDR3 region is CASSSGPRETEQYF. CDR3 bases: TGTGCCAGCAGTTCAGGTCCCAGGGAAACCGAGCAGTACTTC. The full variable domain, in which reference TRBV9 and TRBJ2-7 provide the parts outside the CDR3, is DSGVTQTPKHLITATGQRVTLRCSPRSGDLSVYWYQQSLDQGLQFLIQYYNGEERAKGNILERFSAQQFPDLHSELNLSSLELGDSALYFCASSSGPRETEQYFGPGTRLTVT.

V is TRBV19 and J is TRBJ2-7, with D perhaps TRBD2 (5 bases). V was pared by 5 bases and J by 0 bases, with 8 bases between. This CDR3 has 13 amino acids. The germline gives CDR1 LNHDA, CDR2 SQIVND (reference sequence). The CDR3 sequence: CASSGGNSYEQYF. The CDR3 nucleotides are TGTGCCAGTAGTGGAGGAAACTCCTACGAGCAGTACTTC.

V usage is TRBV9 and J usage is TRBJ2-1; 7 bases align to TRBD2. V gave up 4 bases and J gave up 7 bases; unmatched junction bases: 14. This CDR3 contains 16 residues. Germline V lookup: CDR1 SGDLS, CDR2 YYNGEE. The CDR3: CASSPPSWASGNEQFF. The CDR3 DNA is TGTGCCAGCAGCCCACCGAGCTGGGCTAGCGGAAATGAGCAGTTCTTC.

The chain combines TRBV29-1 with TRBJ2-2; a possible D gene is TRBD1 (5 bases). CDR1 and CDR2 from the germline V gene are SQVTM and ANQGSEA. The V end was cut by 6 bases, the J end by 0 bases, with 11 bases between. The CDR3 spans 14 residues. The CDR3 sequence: CSVSTDTNTGELFF. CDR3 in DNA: TGCAGCGTATCGACAGATACGAACACCGGGGAGCTGTTTTTT.

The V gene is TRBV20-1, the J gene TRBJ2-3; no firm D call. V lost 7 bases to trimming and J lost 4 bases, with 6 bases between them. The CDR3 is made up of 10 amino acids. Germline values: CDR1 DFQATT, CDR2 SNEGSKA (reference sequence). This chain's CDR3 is CSVVSDTQYF. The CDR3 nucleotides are TGCAGTGTCGTTTCAGATACGCAGTATTTT.

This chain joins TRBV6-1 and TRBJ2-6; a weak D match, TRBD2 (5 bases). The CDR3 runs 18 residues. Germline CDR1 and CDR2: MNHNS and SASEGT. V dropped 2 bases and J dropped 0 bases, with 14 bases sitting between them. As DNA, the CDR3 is TGTGCCAGCAGTGAATACAGACTAACCAGCTCTGGGGCCAACGTCCTGACTTTC. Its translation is CASSEYRLTSSGANVLTF.

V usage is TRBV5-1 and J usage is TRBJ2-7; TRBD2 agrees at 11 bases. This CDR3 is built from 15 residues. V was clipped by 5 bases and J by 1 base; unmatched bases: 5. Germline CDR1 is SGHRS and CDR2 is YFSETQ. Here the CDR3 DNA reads TGCGCCAGCAGAGGGGGACTAGCGGCTTCCTACGAGCAGTACTTC. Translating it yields CASRGGLAASYEQYF.

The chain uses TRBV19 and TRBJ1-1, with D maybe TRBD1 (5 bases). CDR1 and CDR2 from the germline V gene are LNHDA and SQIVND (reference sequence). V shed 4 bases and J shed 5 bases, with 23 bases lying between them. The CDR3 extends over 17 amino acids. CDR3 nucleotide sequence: TGTGCCAGTAGTACACAGCAAATGCGATATCGGGGGACTGAAGCTTTCTTT. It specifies CASSTQQMRYRGTEAFF.

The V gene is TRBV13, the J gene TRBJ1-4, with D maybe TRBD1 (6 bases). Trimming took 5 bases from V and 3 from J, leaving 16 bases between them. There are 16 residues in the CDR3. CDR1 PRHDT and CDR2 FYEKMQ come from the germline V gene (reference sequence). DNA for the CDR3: TGTGCCAGCAGCCAATCCCCAGGGGCTGCTAATGAAAAACTGTTTTTT. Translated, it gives CASSQSPGAANEKLFF.

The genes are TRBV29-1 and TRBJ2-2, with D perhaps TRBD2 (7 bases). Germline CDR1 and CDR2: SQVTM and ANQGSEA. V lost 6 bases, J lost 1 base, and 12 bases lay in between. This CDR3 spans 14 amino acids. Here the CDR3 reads CSVNRGGNTGELFF. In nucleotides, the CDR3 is TGCAGCGTAAATAGGGGGGGGAACACCGGGGAGCTGTTTTTT.

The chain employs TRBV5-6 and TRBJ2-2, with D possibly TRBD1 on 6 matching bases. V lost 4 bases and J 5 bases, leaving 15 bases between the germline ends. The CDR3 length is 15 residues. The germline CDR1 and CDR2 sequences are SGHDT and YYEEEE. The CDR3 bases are TGTGCCAGCAGCACCGGGACAACGATAACCGGGGAGCTGTTTTTT. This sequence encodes CASSTGTTITGELFF.

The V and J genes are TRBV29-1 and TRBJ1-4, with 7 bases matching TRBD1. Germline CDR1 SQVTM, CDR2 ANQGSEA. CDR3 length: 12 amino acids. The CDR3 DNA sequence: TGCGCCGGGACAGTAACCGGGGGTAAACTGTTTTTT. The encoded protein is CAGTVTGGKLFF.

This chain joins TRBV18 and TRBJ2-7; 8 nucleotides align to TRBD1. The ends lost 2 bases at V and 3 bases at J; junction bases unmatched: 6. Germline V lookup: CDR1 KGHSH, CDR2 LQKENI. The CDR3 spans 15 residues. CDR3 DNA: TGTGCCAGCTCACCAAAGGGACAGGTAGTCTACGAGCAGTACTTC. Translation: CASSPKGQVVYEQYF.

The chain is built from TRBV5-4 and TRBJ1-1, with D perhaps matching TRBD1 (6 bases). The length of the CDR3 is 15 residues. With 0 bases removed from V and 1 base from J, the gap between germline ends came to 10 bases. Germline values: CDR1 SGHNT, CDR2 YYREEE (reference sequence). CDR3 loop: CASSLVQGRNTEAFF. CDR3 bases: TGTGCCAGCAGCTTGGTACAGGGCAGGAACACTGAAGCTTTCTTT.

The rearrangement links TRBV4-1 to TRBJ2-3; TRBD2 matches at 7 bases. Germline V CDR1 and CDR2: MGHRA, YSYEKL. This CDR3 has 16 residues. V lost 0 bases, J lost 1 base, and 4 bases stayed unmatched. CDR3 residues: CASSQEASGGTDTQYF. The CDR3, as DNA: TGCGCCAGCAGCCAAGAGGCTAGCGGAGGCACAGATACGCAGTATTTT.